The 20 T cell receptor beta chains below were found in one sample sequenced in a study of T cells in localized non-small cell lung cancer. Produced via immunoSEQ multiplex PCR; TCRdb's table is partial and in-frame only. The table lists more than 20,000 clones, roughly four fifths of them singletons. This sample comprised PBMCs, obtained before any cancer treatment. The receptors were sampled from a man between 40 and 69 years old with stage II lung adenocarcinoma.

This rearrangement joins TRBV7-2 to TRBJ2-1; tentatively, D is TRBD2 (5 bases). The CDR3 runs to 15 residues. Per the germline V gene, CDR1 is SGHTA and CDR2 is FQGNSA. V lost 2 bases and J lost 7, with 15 bases in between. This CDR3 is CASSLFGRALNEQFF. The CDR3 DNA follows: TGTGCCAGCAGCTTATTTGGGAGAGCCTTAAATGAGCAGTTCTTC.

The rearrangement joins TRBV6-1 to TRBJ1-4; D might be TRBD1 (6 bases). Trimming removed 4 bases at V and 7 bases at J, with 19 bases between. Looked up from germline, CDR1 is MNHNS and CDR2 is SASEGT. The CDR3 loop spans 16 amino acids. DNA of the CDR3: TGTGCCAGCAGTGGATCCGGGACAACCTTGGGTGAAAAACTGTTTTTT. Residues: CASSGSGTTLGEKLFF.

J is TRBJ2-5 and V is TRBV4-3; D is possibly TRBD2 (6 bases). CDR1 and CDR2 (germline): LGHNA, YSLEER. V was pared by 1 base and J by 5 bases, with 17 bases between. This CDR3 region has 16 residues. As DNA, the CDR3 is TGCGCCAGCAGCCAAGCCCATGGGGGGATTCCGGAGACCCAGTACTTC. Encoded protein: CASSQAHGGIPETQYF.

This chain connects TRBV6-5 to TRBJ1-1; D not certain. The germline V gene encodes CDR1 MNHEY and CDR2 SVGAGI. The germline V and J ends were trimmed by 0 bases and 0 bases, with 8 bases remaining between them. The CDR3 extends over 15 amino acids. CDR3 in amino acids: CASSYSIEVNTEAFF. In DNA form, the CDR3 reads TGTGCCAGCAGTTACTCGATAGAAGTGAACACTGAAGCTTTCTTT.

The chain recombines TRBV11-3 with TRBJ1-2; tentatively, D is TRBD1 (5 bases). V shed 1 base and J shed 3 bases, with 15 bases lying between them. Germline CDR1 reads SGHNT; CDR2 reads YENEEA. This CDR3 contains 16 residues. CDR3 DNA: TGTGCCAGCAGCTTAGGGGGCAGCCGGTGGGACTATGGCTACACCTTC. Encoded protein: CASSLGGSRWDYGYTF.

The V and J genes are TRBV5-1 and TRBJ1-4; D might be TRBD1 (6 bases). The CDR3 runs 16 residues. The germline gives CDR1 SGHRS, CDR2 YFSETQ. Trimming stripped 0 bases from V and 8 bases from J, with 17 bases between. As DNA, the CDR3 is TGCGCCAGCAGCTTGGTGTCCGGGGGCTCGGGGGAAAAACTGTTTTTT. This gives the protein CASSLVSGGSGEKLFF.

The V call is TRBV18, the J call TRBJ2-7, with D perhaps TRBD1 (5 bases). V shed 4 bases and J shed 2 bases, with 12 bases lying between them. CDR3 size: 14 residues. Germline CDR1 and CDR2: KGHSH and LQKENI. The CDR3 is CASSQQGETYEQYF. In nucleotides, the CDR3 is TGTGCCAGCTCACAGCAGGGTGAGACCTACGAGCAGTACTTC.

The CDR3 spells CASSLNPGQYTGELFF. The CDR3, as DNA: TGTGCCAGCAGCCTCAACCCTGGACAGTACACCGGGGAGCTGTTTTTT. The J gene is TRBJ2-2, the V gene TRBV4-2; maybe TRBD1 (6 bases). Trimming removed 4 bases from V and 3 bases from J, with 15 bases in between. Germline values: CDR1 LGHNA, CDR2 YNFKEQ. The CDR3 consists of 16 residues.

This clone has more than one count but fewer than ten. The chain couples TRBV7-9 to TRBJ2-7; D unclear. Germline V gives CDR1 SEHNR, CDR2 FQNEAQ (reference sequence). The CDR3 consists of 11 residues. The V gene lost 5 bases and the J gene lost 2 bases, with 4 bases spanning the gap. Written as DNA, the CDR3 is TGTGCCAGCAGCGTCGCCTACGAGCAGTACTTC. Its translation: CASSVAYEQYF.

The gene calls are TRBV11-3 and TRBJ2-7; D is undetermined. This CDR3 has 11 amino acids. V was shortened by 5 bases and J by 2 bases, with 4 bases between the two germline ends. Germline V lookup: CDR1 SGHNT, CDR2 YENEEA. CDR3 loop: CASSTAYEQYF. CDR3 DNA sequence: TGTGCCAGCAGCACCGCCTACGAGCAGTACTTC.

This chain joins TRBV7-3 and TRBJ1-5; D gene unclear. The CDR3 runs to 13 residues. Germline V CDR1 and CDR2: SGHTA, FQGTGA. The V end was cut by 1 base, the J end by 0 bases, with 1 base between. The CDR3 DNA reads as TGTGCCAGCAGCTTAAATAGCAATCAGCCCCAGCATTTT. Residues: CASSLNSNQPQHF. The full variable domain, its missing parts supplied by reference TRBV7-3 and TRBJ1-5, is GAGVSQTPSNKVTEKGKYVELRCDPISGHTALYWYRQSLGQGPEFLIYFQGTGAADDSGLPNDRFFAVRPEGSVSTLKIQRTERGDSAVYLCASSLNSNQPQHFGDGTRLSIL.

The chain employs TRBV4-3 and TRBJ2-2; D is unclear. V was shortened by 3 bases and J by 4 bases, with 15 bases between the two germline ends. Germline assignment: CDR1 LGHNA and CDR2 YSLEER. The CDR3 has 16 amino acids. CDR3 DNA sequence: TGCGCCAGCAGCCAGATCCTACTGGGTCCCACCGGGGAGCTGTTTTTT. Its protein is CASSQILLGPTGELFF.

The chain is built from TRBV6-1 and TRBJ1-3; D ambiguous. The length of the CDR3 is 15 residues. Germline CDR1 is MNHNS and CDR2 is SASEGT. V lost 1 base and J lost 0, with 7 bases in between. The CDR3 sequence: CASSEGFYSGNTIYF. In DNA, the CDR3 is TGTGCCAGCAGTGAAGGGTTTTACTCTGGAAACACCATATATTTT.

This chain uses TRBV27 with TRBJ2-5; D not certain. Looked up from germline, CDR1 is MNHEY and CDR2 is SMNVEV (reference sequence). Trimming left V 8 bases short and J 4 bases short, with 17 bases between. The CDR3 extends over 14 amino acids. CDR3 protein: CASSPWRNVETQYF. As DNA, the CDR3 is TGTGCCAGCTCCCCCTGGCGCAACGTAGAGACCCAGTACTTC.

The V call is TRBV30, the J call TRBJ1-4, with TRBD1 as a possible D gene (5 bases). Germline V gene data show CDR1 as GTSNPN and CDR2 as SVGIG (reference sequence). This CDR3 region has 14 residues. Deletions cut 2 bases from V and 7 bases from J, with 14 bases between. The CDR3, as DNA: TGTGCCTGGAGTTTAGGGGTGGTAGGTGAAAAACTGTTTTTT. It codes for CAWSLGVVGEKLFF.

The chain uses TRBV12-2 and TRBJ2-1; the table names TRBD2, a call not compared with the DNA. TRBV12-2 corresponds to a pseudogene. This CDR3 is built from 20 residues. CDR3 DNA: TGTGCAAGTCGCGCGCCGGGACTAGGTTCGAAGGTCAGCTCCTACAATGAGCAGTTCTTC. This sequence encodes CASRAPGLGSKVSSYNEQFF.

The V gene is TRBV6-6, the J gene TRBJ1-3; D might be TRBD1 (6 bases). This CDR3 is 15 amino acids long. Trimming shortened V by 4 bases and J by 3 bases, and 13 bases separated the two germline ends. Germline values: CDR1 MNHNY, CDR2 SVGAGI (reference sequence). The CDR3 loop reads CASSSQQGGGNTIYF. The CDR3 nucleotides read TGTGCCAGCAGTTCCCAACAGGGAGGTGGAAACACCATATATTTT.

The rearrangement joins TRBV18 to TRBJ2-1; D not resolved. Trimming took off 3 bases at V and 3 bases at J, with 9 bases between the two ends. The CDR3 extends over 14 amino acids. The germline gives CDR1 KGHSH, CDR2 LQKENI. CDR3 nucleotide sequence: TGTGCCAGCTCACCCCCCAGTGACTACAATGAGCAGTTCTTC. This sequence encodes CASSPPSDYNEQFF.

This clone has more than one count but fewer than ten. The rearrangement links TRBV19 to TRBJ1-2; D is perhaps TRBD1 (5 bases). CDR1 is LNHDA and CDR2 is SQIVND in the germline V gene (reference sequence). Trimming removed 5 bases at V and 2 bases at J, with 15 bases between. The CDR3 has 15 amino acids. The CDR3 protein is CASSLPKGQNYGYTF. CDR3 coding DNA: TGTGCCAGTAGTCTCCCTAAGGGGCAGAACTATGGCTACACCTTC.

CDR3 sequence reads: CAISEPGQGLGANVLTF. CDR3 nucleotides: TGTGCCATCAGTGAGCCGGGACAGGGTTTGGGGGCCAACGTCCTGACTTTC. V and J are TRBV10-3 and TRBJ2-6; the match to TRBD1 covers 9 bases. The V gene's germline CDR1 is ENHRY and CDR2 SYGVKD. V trimming: 2 bases; J trimming: 4 bases; junction bases outside the gene matches: 6. This CDR3 spans 17 amino acids.